This T cell receptor (beta chain) was found in a study of blood T cell repertoires in COVID-19. Study context: Samples came from the United States, Italy and Spain, spanning acute and convalescent COVID-19.

Clones were read by immunoSEQ multiplex PCR, and TCRdb kept only the in-frame ones, dropping some. The data contain about 390,000 clones, 85% to 90% of them singletons. Individuals drawn from 20 to 25 US areas were roughly 18 to 95 years old. Membership in each cohort depended on participant-reported clinical history. Donors in Cohort 3 who had recovered were those with two negative PCRs, healthcare professional clearance, or resolution of their symptoms. CDR3 length: 17 residues. CDR1 and CDR2 (germline): SGHVS, FNYEAQ. The V gene lost 2 bases and the J gene lost 3 bases, with 18 bases spanning the gap.

Sequenced: PBMCs or T cells enriched from blood (not recorded which). This TCR was sampled from a woman aged 50 to 60 who had recovered from COVID-19. This sequence joins TRBV7-6 and TRBJ2-3; tentative D call: TRBD1 (5 bases). CDR3 sequence (DNA): TGTGCCAGCAGCTTACTGGAACGGACAATAGGTACAGATACGCAGTATTTT. Translation: CASSLLERTIGTDTQYF.